The 3 T cell receptor beta chains listed next were all sequenced from one sample in a study of control samples from healthy donors and cancer patients. Produced via immunoSEQ multiplex PCR; TCRdb's table is partial and in-frame only. This table has about 120,000 clones, more than 80% appearing once. Sequencing was done on a sample of PBMCs. Source of these receptors: a woman aged 45-65 years with colorectal cancer.

The CDR3 DNA reads as TGCGCCAGCAGCCCCCCGGGACTAGCGTCCACAGATACGCAGTATTTT. Residues: CASSPPGLASTDTQYF. This chain joins TRBV5-1 and TRBJ2-3; TRBD2 agrees at 10 bases. Germline loops: CDR1 SGHRS, CDR2 YFSETQ. The V segment lost 4 bases and the J segment 2 bases; nucleotides outside the gene matches: 7. The CDR3 contains 16 residues.

The V call is TRBV6-6, the J call TRBJ1-4; D unresolved. This CDR3 comprises 14 residues. Germline V gives CDR1 MNHNY, CDR2 SVGAGI (reference sequence). With 8 bases removed from V and 7 bases from J, the gap between germline ends came to 17 bases. The CDR3 protein is CASFSVGSSEKLFF. As DNA, the CDR3 is TGTGCCAGCTTTTCAGTCGGGTCAAGTGAAAAACTGTTTTTT.

The chain recombines TRBV4-1 with TRBJ2-1, with D uncertain. The CDR3 length is 14 residues. Germline CDR1 is MGHRA and CDR2 is YSYEKL. Trimming shortened V by 1 base and J by 8 bases, and 12 bases separated the two germline ends. The CDR3 spells CASSQVNSRYEQFF. In DNA, the CDR3 is TGCGCCAGCAGCCAAGTTAACAGTCGGTATGAGCAGTTCTTC.